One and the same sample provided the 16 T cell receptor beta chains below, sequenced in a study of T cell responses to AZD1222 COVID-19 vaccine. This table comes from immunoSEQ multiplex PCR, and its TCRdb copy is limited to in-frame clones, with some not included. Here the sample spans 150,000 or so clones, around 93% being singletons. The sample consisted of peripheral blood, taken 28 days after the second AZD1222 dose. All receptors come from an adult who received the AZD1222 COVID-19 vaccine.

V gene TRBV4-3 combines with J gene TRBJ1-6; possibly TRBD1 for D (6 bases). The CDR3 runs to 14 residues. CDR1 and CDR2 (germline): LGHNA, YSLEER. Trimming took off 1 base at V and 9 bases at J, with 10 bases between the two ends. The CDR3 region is CASSQGQGSSPLHF. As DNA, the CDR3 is TGCGCCAGCAGCCAAGGGCAGGGGTCTTCACCCCTCCACTTT.

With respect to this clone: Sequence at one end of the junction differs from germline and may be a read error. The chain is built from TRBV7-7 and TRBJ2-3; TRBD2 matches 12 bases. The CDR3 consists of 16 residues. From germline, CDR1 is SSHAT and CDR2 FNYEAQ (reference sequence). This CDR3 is CASSRGLAGGTDTQYF. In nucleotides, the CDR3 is TGTGCTAGCAGCCGGGGACTAGCGGGCGGCACAGATACGCAGTATTTT.

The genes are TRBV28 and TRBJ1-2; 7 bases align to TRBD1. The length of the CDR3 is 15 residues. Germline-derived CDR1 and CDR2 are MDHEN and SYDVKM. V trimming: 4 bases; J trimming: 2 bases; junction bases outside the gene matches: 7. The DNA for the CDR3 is TGTGCCAGCAGTTCTTACAGGGGCCAAAACTATGGCTACACCTTC. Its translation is CASSSYRGQNYGYTF.

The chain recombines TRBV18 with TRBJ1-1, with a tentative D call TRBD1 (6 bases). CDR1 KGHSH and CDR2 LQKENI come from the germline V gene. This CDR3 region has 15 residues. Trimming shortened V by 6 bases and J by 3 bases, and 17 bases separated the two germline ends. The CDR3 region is CASSPRTEGDTEAFF. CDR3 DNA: TGTGCCAGCTCTCCTCGGACAGAGGGAGACACTGAAGCTTTCTTT.

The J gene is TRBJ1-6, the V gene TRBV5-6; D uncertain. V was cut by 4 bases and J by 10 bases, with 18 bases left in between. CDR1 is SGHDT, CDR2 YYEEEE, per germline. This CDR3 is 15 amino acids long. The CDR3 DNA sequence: TGTGCCAGCAGCCCACCCTCAAGTCGCGTCTCACCCCTCCACTTT. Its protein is CASSPPSSRVSPLHF.

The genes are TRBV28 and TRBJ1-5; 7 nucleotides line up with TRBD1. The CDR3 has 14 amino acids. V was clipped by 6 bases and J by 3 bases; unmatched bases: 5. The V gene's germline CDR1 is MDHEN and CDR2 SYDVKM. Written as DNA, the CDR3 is TGTGCCAGCAGGGAGGGACAGCCCAATCAGCCCCAGCATTTT. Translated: CASREGQPNQPQHF. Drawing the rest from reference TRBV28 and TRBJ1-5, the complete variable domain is DVKVTQSSRYLVKRTGEKVFLECVQDMDHENMFWYRQDPGLGLRLIYFSYDVKMKEKGDIPEGYSVSREKKERFSLILESASTNQTSMYLCASREGQPNQPQHFGDGTRLSIL.

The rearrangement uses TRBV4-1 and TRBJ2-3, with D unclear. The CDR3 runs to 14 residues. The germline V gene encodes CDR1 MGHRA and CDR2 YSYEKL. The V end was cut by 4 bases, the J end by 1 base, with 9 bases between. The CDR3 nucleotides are TGCGCCAGCAGCCTGGAGCTAGGCACAGATACGCAGTATTTT. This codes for CASSLELGTDTQYF.

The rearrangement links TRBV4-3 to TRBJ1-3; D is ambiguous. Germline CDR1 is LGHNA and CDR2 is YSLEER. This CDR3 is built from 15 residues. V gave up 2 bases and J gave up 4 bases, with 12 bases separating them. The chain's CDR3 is CASSQSLGSGNTIYF. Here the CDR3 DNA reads TGCGCCAGCAGCCAAAGCTTGGGGTCGGGAAACACCATATATTTT.

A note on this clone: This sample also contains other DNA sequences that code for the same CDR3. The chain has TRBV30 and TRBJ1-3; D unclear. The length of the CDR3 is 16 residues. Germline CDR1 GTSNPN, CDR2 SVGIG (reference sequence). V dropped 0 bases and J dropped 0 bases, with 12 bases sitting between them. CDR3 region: CAWSVARSSSGNTIYF. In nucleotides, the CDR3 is TGTGCCTGGAGTGTAGCCAGGTCCAGCTCTGGAAACACCATATATTTT. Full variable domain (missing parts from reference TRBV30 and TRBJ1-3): SQTIHQWPATLVQPVGSPLSLECTVEGTSNPNLYWYRQAAGRGLQLLFYSVGIGQISSEVPQNLSASRPQDRQFILSSKKLLLSDSGFYLCAWSVARSSSGNTIYFGEGSWLTVV.

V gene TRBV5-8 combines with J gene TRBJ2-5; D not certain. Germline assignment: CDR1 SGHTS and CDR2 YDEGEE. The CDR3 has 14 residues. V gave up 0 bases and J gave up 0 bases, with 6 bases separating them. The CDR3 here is CASSLEPDQETQYF. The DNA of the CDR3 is TGTGCCAGCAGCTTGGAGCCAGACCAAGAGACCCAGTACTTC.

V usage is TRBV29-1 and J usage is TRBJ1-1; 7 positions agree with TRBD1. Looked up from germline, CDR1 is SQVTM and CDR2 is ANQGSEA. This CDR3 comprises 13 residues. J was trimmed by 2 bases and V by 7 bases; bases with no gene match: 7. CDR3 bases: TGCAGCGCCCTGACAGGGCAAAACACTGAAGCTTTCTTT. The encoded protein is CSALTGQNTEAFF.

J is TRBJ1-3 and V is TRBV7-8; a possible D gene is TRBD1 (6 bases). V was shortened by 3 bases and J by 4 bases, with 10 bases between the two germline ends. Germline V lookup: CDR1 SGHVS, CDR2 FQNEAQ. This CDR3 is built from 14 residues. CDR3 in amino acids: CASSFRGRGNTIYF. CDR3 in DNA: TGTGCCAGCAGCTTCAGGGGTCGGGGAAACACCATATATTTT.

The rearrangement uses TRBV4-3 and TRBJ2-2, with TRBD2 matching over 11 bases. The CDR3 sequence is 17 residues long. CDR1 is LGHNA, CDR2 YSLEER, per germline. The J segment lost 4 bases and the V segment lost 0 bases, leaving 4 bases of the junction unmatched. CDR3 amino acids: CASSQDFTSGSTGELFF. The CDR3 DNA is TGCGCCAGCAGCCAAGATTTCACTAGCGGGAGCACCGGGGAGCTGTTTTTT.

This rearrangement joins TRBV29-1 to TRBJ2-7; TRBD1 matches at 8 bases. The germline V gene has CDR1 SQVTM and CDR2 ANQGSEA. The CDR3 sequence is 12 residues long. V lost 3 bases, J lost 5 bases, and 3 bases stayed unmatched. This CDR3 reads CSVEDRADEQYF. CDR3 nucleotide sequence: TGCAGCGTTGAGGACAGGGCAGACGAGCAGTACTTC.

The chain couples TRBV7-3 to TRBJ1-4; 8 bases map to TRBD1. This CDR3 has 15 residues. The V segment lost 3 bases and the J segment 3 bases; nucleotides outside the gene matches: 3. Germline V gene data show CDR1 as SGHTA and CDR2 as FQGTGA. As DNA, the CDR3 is TGTGCCAGCAGCTTGCAGGGGGCGTCTAATGAAAAACTGTTTTTT. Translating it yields CASSLQGASNEKLFF.

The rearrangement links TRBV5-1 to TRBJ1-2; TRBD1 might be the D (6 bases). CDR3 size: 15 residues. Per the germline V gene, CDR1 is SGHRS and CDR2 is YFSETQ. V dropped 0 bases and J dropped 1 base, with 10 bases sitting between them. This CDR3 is CASSLAGGSNYGYTF. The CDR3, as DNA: TGCGCCAGCAGCTTGGCCGGGGGCAGTAACTATGGCTACACCTTC.